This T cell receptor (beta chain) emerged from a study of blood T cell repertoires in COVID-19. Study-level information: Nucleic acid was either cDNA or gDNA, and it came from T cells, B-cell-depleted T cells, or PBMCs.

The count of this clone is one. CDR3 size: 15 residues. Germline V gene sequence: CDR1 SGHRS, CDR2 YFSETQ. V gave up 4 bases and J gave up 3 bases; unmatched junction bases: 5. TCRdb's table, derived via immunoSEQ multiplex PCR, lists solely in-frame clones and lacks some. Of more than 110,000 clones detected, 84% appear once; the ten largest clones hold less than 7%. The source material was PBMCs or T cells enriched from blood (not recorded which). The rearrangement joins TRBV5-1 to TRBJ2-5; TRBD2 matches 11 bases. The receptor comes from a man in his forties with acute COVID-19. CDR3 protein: CASSAGTSGEETQYF. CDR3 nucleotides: TGCGCCAGCAGCGCAGGGACTAGCGGTGAAGAGACCCAGTACTTC.